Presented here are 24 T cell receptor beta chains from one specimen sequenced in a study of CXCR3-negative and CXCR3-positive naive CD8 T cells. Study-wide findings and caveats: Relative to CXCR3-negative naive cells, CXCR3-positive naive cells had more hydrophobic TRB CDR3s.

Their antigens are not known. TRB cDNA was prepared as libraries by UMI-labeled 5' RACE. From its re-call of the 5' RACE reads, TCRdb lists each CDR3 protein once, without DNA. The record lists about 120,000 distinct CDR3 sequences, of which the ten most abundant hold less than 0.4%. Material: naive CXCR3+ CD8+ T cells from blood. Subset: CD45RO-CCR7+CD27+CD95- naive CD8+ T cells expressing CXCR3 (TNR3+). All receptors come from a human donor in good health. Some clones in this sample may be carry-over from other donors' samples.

The CDR3 is CSVTHLTGVVDEETQYF. The chain carries TRBV29-1 and TRBJ2-5; absent DNA, TCRdb's TRBD1 call cannot be checked. CDR1 is SQVTM and CDR2 is ANQGSEA in the germline V gene. The CDR3 length is 17 residues.

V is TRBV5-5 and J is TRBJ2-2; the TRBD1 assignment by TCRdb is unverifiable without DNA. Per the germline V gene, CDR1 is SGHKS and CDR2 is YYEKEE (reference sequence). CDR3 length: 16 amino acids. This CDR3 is CASSSSGGWGIGELFF.

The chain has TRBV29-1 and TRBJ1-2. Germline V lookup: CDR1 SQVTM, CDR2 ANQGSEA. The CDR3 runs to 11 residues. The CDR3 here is CSVERADGYTF.

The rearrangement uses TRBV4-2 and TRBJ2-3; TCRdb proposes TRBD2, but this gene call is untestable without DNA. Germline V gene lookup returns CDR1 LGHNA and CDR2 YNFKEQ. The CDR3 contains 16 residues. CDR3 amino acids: CASSQGWEGGTDTQYF.

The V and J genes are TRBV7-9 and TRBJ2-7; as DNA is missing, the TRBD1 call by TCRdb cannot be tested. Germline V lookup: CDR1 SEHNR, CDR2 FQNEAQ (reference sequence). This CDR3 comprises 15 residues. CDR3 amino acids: CASSPPGRVRDEQYF.

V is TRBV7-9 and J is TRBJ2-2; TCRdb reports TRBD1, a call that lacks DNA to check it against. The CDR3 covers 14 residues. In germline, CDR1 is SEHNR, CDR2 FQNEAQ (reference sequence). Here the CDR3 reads CASSLPGRTGELFF. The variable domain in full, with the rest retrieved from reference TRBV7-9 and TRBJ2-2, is DTGVSQNPRHKITKRGQNVTFRCDPISEHNRLYWYRQTLGQGPEFLTYFQNEAQLEKSRLLSDRFSAERPKGSFSTLEIQRTEQGDSAMYLCASSLPGRTGELFFGEGSRLTVL.

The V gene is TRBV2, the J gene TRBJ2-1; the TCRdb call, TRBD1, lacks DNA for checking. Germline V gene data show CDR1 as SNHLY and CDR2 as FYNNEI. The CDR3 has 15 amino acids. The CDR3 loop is CASSEEGQGAYEQFF.

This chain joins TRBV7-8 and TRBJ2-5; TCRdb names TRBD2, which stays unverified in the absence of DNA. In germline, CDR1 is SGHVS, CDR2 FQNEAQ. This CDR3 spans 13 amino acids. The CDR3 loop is CASTGGSLLTQYF.

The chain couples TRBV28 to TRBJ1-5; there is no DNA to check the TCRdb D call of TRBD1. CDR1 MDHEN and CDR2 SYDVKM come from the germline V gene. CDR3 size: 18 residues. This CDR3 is CASSSPINRGPYNQPQHF.

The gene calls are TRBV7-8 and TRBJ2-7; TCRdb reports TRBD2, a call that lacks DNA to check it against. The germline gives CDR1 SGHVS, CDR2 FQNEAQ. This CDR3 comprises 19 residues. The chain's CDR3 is CASSLPGAPLAGDGYEQYF.

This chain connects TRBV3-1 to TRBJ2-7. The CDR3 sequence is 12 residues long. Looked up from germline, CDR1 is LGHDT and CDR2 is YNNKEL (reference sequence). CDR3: CASSQKTYEQYF.

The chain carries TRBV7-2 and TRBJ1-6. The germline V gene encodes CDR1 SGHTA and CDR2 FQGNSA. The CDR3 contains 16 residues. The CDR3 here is CASSYRRPLNNSPLHF.

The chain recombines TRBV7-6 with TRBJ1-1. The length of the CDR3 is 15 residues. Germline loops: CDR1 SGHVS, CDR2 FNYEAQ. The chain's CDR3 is CASRPLVYENTEAFF.

The CDR3 sequence: CASSQMGRDSPKEDTQYF. The rearrangement links TRBV23-1 to TRBJ2-3; the D gene TCRdb calls, TRBD1, cannot be checked with no DNA. TRBV23-1 is given ORF status, its function remaining uncertain. This CDR3 comprises 18 residues.

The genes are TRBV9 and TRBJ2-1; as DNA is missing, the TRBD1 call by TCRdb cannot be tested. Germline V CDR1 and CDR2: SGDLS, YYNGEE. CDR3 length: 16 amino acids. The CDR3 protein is CASSSEQGGDYNEQFF.

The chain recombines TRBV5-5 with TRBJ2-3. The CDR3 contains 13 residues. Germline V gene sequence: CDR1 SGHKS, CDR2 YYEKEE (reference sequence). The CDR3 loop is CASSLEGSDTQYF. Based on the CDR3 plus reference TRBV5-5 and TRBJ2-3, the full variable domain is DAGVTQSPTHLIKTRGQQVTLRCSPISGHKSVSWYQQVLGQGPQFIFQYYEKEERGRGNFPDRFSARQFPNYSSELNVNALLLGDSALYLCASSLEGSDTQYFGPGTRLTVL.

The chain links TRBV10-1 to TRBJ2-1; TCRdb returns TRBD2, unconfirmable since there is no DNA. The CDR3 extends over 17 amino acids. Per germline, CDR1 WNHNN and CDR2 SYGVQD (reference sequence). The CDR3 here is CASSESAELAAYNEQFF.

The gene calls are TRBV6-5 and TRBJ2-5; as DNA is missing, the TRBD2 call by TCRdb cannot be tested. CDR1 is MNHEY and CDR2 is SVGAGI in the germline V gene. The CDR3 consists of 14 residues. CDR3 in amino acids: CASSYSEGPETQYF.

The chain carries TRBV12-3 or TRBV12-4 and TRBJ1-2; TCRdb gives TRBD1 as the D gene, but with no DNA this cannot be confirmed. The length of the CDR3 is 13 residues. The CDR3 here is CASSSGLHYGYTF.

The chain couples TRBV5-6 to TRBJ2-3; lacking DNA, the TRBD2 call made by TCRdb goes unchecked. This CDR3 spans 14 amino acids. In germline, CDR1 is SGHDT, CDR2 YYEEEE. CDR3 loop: CASSSGLYTDTQYF. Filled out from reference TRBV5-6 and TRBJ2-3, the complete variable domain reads DAGVTQSPTHLIKTRGQQVTLRCSPKSGHDTVSWYQQALGQGPQFIFQYYEEEERQRGNFPDRFSGHQFPNYSSELNVNALLLGDSALYLCASSSGLYTDTQYFGPGTRLTVL.

The CDR3 region is CASSEGGSTGELFF. This chain links TRBV9 with TRBJ2-2; TCRdb selects TRBD1, and the lack of DNA leaves this call unchecked. The length of the CDR3 is 14 residues. The germline V gene has CDR1 SGDLS and CDR2 YYNGEE. The full variable domain, in which reference TRBV9 and TRBJ2-2 provide the parts outside the CDR3, is DSGVTQTPKHLITATGQRVTLRCSPRSGDLSVYWYQQSLDQGLQFLIQYYNGEERAKGNILERFSAQQFPDLHSELNLSSLELGDSALYFCASSEGGSTGELFFGEGSRLTVL.

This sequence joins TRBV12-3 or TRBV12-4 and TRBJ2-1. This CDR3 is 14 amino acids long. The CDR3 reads CASSFSGVGNEQFF.

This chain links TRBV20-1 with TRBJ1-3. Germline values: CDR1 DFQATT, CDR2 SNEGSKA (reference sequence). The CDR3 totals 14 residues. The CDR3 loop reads CSAQHPPSGNTIYF.

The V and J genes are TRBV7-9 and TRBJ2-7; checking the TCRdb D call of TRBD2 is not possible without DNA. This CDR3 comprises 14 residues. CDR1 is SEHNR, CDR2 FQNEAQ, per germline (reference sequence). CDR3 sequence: CASSIGTNPYEQYF. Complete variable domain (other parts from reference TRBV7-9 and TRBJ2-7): DTGVSQNPRHKITKRGQNVTFRCDPISEHNRLYWYRQTLGQGPEFLTYFQNEAQLEKSRLLSDRFSAERPKGSFSTLEIQRTEQGDSAMYLCASSIGTNPYEQYFGPGTRLTVT.